One and the same sample provided the 31 T cell receptor beta chains below, sequenced in a study of blood T cell repertoires in COVID-19. Method: immunoSEQ multiplex PCR; TCRdb's copy keeps in-frame clones and lacks some. The sample contains 150,000 to 200,000 clones, about four fifths of which appear only once. The specimen sequenced was PBMCs or T cells enriched from blood (not recorded which). The source is a man aged 40-49 years who had recovered from COVID-19.

This chain uses TRBV6-2 or TRBV6-3 with TRBJ1-5; D is possibly TRBD1 (6 bases). Germline CDR1 and CDR2: MNHEY and SVGEGT. The CDR3 totals 15 residues. V was clipped by 3 bases and J by 6 bases, with 15 bases between them. CDR3 amino acids: CASSYQGSGTQPQHF. DNA of the CDR3: TGTGCCAGCAGTTATCAGGGGAGTGGGACTCAGCCCCAGCATTTT.

The rearrangement uses TRBV5-1 and TRBJ1-2, with TRBD1 identical over 11 bases. V was clipped by 2 bases and J by 6 bases; unmatched bases: 3. Germline CDR1 SGHRS, CDR2 YFSETQ. This CDR3 is built from 14 residues. CDR3 in DNA: TGCGCCAGCAGCTTCTGGGGACAGGGGGATGGCTACACCTTC. Translating gives CASSFWGQGDGYTF.

This clone was observed a single time. The gene calls are TRBV5-1 and TRBJ1-1; TRBD1 matches at 8 bases. The CDR3 consists of 16 residues. CDR1 is SGHRS and CDR2 is YFSETQ in the germline V gene. V lost 2 bases, J lost 2 bases, and 8 bases stayed unmatched. Written as DNA, the CDR3 is TGCGCCAGCAGCTTAAGGACAGGGTATAGCAACACTGAAGCTTTCTTT. This translates into CASSLRTGYSNTEAFF.

The chain recombines TRBV19 with TRBJ1-1; D may be TRBD1 (5 bases). This CDR3 is built from 12 residues. CDR1 is LNHDA, CDR2 SQIVND, per germline (reference sequence). The V and J ends lost 3 bases and 11 bases respectively, with 13 bases between them. CDR3 in amino acids: CASSIWGREAFF. The CDR3 nucleotides are TGTGCCAGTAGTATCTGGGGACGGGAGGCTTTCTTT. The complete variable domain, with remaining parts taken from reference TRBV19 and TRBJ1-1, reads DGGITQSPKYLFRKEGQNVTLSCEQNLNHDAMYWYRQDPGQGLRLIYYSQIVNDFQKGDIAEGYSVSREKKESFPLTVTSAQKNPTAFYLCASSIWGREAFFGQGTRLTVV.

The chain has TRBV10-1 and TRBJ1-2, with unresolved D. Per germline, CDR1 WNHNN and CDR2 SYGVQD (reference sequence). The CDR3 runs 13 residues. V dropped 0 bases and J dropped 4 bases, with 6 bases sitting between them. CDR3 sequence: CASSESRAYGYTF. The CDR3 DNA follows: TGCGCCAGCAGTGAGTCGAGGGCCTATGGCTACACCTTC.

On this clone itself: Other DNA variants within this sample encode the same CDR3. The chain couples TRBV5-6 to TRBJ1-5; no clear D gene. Germline assignment: CDR1 SGHDT and CDR2 YYEEEE. The CDR3 sequence is 15 residues long. V was shortened by 2 bases and J by 4 bases, with 13 bases between the two germline ends. The CDR3 DNA reads TGTGCCAGCAGCTTAGGCGGGTTCGGGAATCAGCCCCAGCATTTT. Its translation is CASSLGGFGNQPQHF.

This clone was recorded once. The rearrangement uses TRBV3-1 (or the pseudogene TRBV3-2) and TRBJ1-1, with TRBD1 matching 7 bases. Germline V lookup: CDR1 LGHDT, CDR2 YNNKEL (reference sequence). This CDR3 comprises 17 residues. Unmatched junction bases numbered 13, after V lost 2 bases and J lost 4 bases. CDR3 sequence reads: CASSQSIRGLKGTEAFF. CDR3 sequence (DNA): TGTGCCAGCAGCCAAAGTATAAGGGGGCTGAAAGGCACTGAAGCTTTCTTT.

J is TRBJ1-1 and V is TRBV27; a weak D match, TRBD1 (6 bases). The V end was cut by 6 bases, the J end by 4 bases, with 15 bases between. Germline V CDR1 and CDR2: MNHEY, SMNVEV (reference sequence). The CDR3 totals 14 residues. CDR3 in amino acids: CASRLGHITTEAFF. Written as DNA, the CDR3 is TGTGCCAGCAGACTGGGACACATCACCACTGAAGCTTTCTTT.

The chain uses TRBV11-2 and TRBJ2-1; 12 bases fit TRBD2. The V gene's germline CDR1 is SGHAT and CDR2 FQNNGV. The V segment lost 5 bases and the J segment 8 bases; nucleotides outside the gene matches: 7. The CDR3 has 15 amino acids. CDR3 loop: CASSPRLAGDHEQFF. The CDR3 DNA follows: TGTGCCAGCAGCCCGCGACTAGCGGGGGACCATGAGCAGTTCTTC. Supplemented by reference TRBV11-2 and TRBJ2-1, the full variable domain reads EAGVAQSPRYKIIEKRQSVAFWCNPISGHATLYWYQQILGQGPKLLIQFQNNGVVDDSQLPKDRFSAERLKGVDSTLKIQPAKLEDSAVYLCASSPRLAGDHEQFFGPGTRLTVL.

In its sample, this clone was seen once. The chain links TRBV11-2 to TRBJ1-2, with 9 bases lining up with TRBD1. The CDR3 consists of 14 residues. The V segment lost 5 bases and the J segment 7 bases; nucleotides outside the gene matches: 8. CDR1 is SGHAT and CDR2 is FQNNGV in the germline V gene. As DNA, the CDR3 is TGTGCCAGCAGCCCAAGGACAGGGGTATTTGGCTACACCTTC. This sequence encodes CASSPRTGVFGYTF.

This sequence joins TRBV19 and TRBJ2-2; D might be TRBD2 (6 bases). V was clipped by 3 bases and J by 1 base, with 6 bases between them. The V gene's germline CDR1 is LNHDA and CDR2 SQIVND (reference sequence). The length of the CDR3 is 14 residues. CDR3 in amino acids: CASSISGNTGELFF. In DNA form, the CDR3 reads TGTGCCAGTAGTATTAGCGGGAACACCGGGGAGCTGTTTTTT.

There are a few counts of this clone. This CDR3 reads CASSPRQVDSPLHF. The CDR3 DNA reads as TGTGCCAGCTCACCACGACAGGTCGATTCACCCCTCCACTTT. This chain joins TRBV18 and TRBJ1-6; D may be TRBD1 (6 bases). This CDR3 comprises 14 residues. CDR1 KGHSH and CDR2 LQKENI come from the germline V gene. Trimming shortened V by 1 base and J by 8 bases, and 9 bases separated the two germline ends. Full variable domain (outside the CDR3, taken from reference TRBV18 and TRBJ1-6): NAGVMQNPRHLVRRRGQEARLRCSPMKGHSHVYWYRQLPEEGLKFMVYLQKENIIDESGMPKERFSAEFPKEGPSILRIQQVVRGDSAAYFCASSPRQVDSPLHFGNGTRLTVT.

V gene TRBV5-4 combines with J gene TRBJ1-5, with TRBD1 matching over 7 bases. Germline V gene sequence: CDR1 SGHNT, CDR2 YYREEE (reference sequence). The CDR3 has 15 amino acids. The V gene end was trimmed by 9 bases and the J gene end by 3 bases; junction bases not matched to a gene: 12. The DNA for the CDR3 is TGTGCCACCAGGGACAGATCAAAACCCAATCAGCCCCAGCATTTT. Its protein is CATRDRSKPNQPQHF.

This chain links TRBV6-5 with TRBJ1-2; no clear D. V was pared by 8 bases and J by 8 bases, with 15 bases between. The CDR3 length is 12 residues. CDR1 is MNHEY and CDR2 is SVGAGI in the germline V gene. Here the CDR3 DNA reads TGTGCCAGCCGGGGTCGGGGTTACGGCTACACCTTC. Translation: CASRGRGYGYTF.

The chain combines TRBV5-5 with TRBJ1-2, with D possibly matching TRBD1 (6 bases). The CDR3 extends over 17 amino acids. CDR1 is SGHKS and CDR2 is YYEKEE in the germline V gene (reference sequence). Trimming took 3 bases from V and 3 from J, leaving 21 bases between them. CDR3 protein: CASSSPTGKGLDYGYTF. The CDR3 coding sequence is TGTGCCAGCAGCTCGCCGACAGGAAAAGGGCTGGACTATGGCTACACCTTC.

This sequence joins TRBV7-9 and TRBJ1-1; 7 bases match TRBD1. This CDR3 is built from 17 residues. With 4 bases clipped from V and 3 bases from J, the junction kept 14 bases outside the gene matches. CDR1 is SEHNR, CDR2 FQNEAQ, per germline (reference sequence). CDR3 in amino acids: CASSSNLRQGLYTEAFF. In DNA form, the CDR3 reads TGTGCCAGCAGCTCAAATCTTAGACAGGGCTTGTACACTGAAGCTTTCTTT.

Worth noting for this clone: The same CDR3 can be traced to other DNA sequences in this sample. J is TRBJ1-2 and V is TRBV7-9, with 7 positions matching TRBD1. V was pared by 5 bases and J by 8 bases, with 5 bases of the junction left unmatched. Looked up from germline, CDR1 is SEHNR and CDR2 is FQNEAQ (reference sequence). The CDR3 totals 12 residues. The CDR3 sequence: CASSRTGEGYTF. The CDR3 DNA reads TGTGCCAGCAGCAGGACAGGAGAAGGCTACACCTTC. The entire variable domain, with the rest obtained from reference TRBV7-9 and TRBJ1-2, is as follows: DTGVSQNPRHKITKRGQNVTFRCDPISEHNRLYWYRQTLGQGPEFLTYFQNEAQLEKSRLLSDRFSAERPKGSFSTLEIQRTEQGDSAMYLCASSRTGEGYTFGSGTRLTVV.

The chain uses TRBV10-3 and TRBJ1-5; possible D gene TRBD1, 5 bases. V lost 3 bases and J 1 base, leaving 7 bases between the germline ends. CDR3 length equals 14 residues. Germline CDR1 and CDR2: ENHRY and SYGVKD. The CDR3 sequence: CAISDSGSNQPQHF. Written as DNA, the CDR3 is TGTGCCATCAGTGATTCAGGGAGCAATCAGCCCCAGCATTTT.

The chain recombines TRBV5-1 with TRBJ2-7, with 7 bases matching TRBD2. From germline, CDR1 is SGHRS and CDR2 YFSETQ. J was trimmed by 0 bases and V by 1 base; bases with no gene match: 4. This CDR3 contains 15 residues. CDR3 DNA sequence: TGCGCCAGCAGCTTGTTGGGGGGGAACTCCTACGAGCAGTACTTC. Translating it yields CASSLLGGNSYEQYF.

This chain links TRBV5-4 with TRBJ2-7; perhaps TRBD2 as D (9 bases). Trimming removed 7 bases at V and 3 bases at J, with 20 bases between. The CDR3 is 15 amino acids. Germline V gene data show CDR1 as SGHNT and CDR2 as YYREEE (reference sequence). This chain's CDR3 is CASGGGGQAFYEQYF. The DNA of the CDR3 is TGTGCCAGCGGCGGGGGGGGACAGGCCTTCTACGAGCAGTACTTC.

About this clone: The same CDR3 is also encoded by other DNA sequences in this sample. The CDR3 here is CASKGGRRTEAFF. The CDR3 DNA reads as TGTGCCAGTAAAGGGGGCAGGCGGACTGAAGCTTTCTTT. The rearrangement joins TRBV19 to TRBJ1-1; TRBD1 matches 7 bases. V trimming: 7 bases; J trimming: 5 bases; junction bases outside the gene matches: 7. CDR1 and CDR2 from the germline V gene are LNHDA and SQIVND (reference sequence). The CDR3 is 13 amino acids.

The chain links TRBV4-2 to TRBJ1-4; no reliable D call. The CDR3 has 15 residues. CDR1 and CDR2 from the germline V gene are LGHNA and YNFKEQ. The V and J ends lost 0 bases and 2 bases respectively, with 7 bases between them. The CDR3 DNA follows: TGTGCCAGCAGCCAAGACTGGGCGACTAATGAAAAACTGTTTTTT. Its protein is CASSQDWATNEKLFF.

This chain links TRBV29-1 with TRBJ2-7; a possible D gene is TRBD1 (6 bases). The germline CDR1 and CDR2 sequences are SQVTM and ANQGSEA. Trimming took 6 bases from V and 6 from J, leaving 18 bases between them. The CDR3 spans 13 residues. The CDR3 sequence: CSVEKTGTREQYF. The CDR3 nucleotides are TGCAGCGTCGAGAAGACAGGCACCCGCGAGCAGTACTTC.

This clone was picked up one time. The gene calls are TRBV18 and TRBJ1-3, with D possibly matching TRBD1 (5 bases). Trimming pared 4 bases from V and 2 bases from J, leaving 21 bases between. This CDR3 comprises 18 residues. Germline CDR1 is KGHSH and CDR2 is LQKENI. The CDR3 DNA reads as TGTGCCAGCTCACTTAACCAGGCAACAGGAAGCACTGGAAACACCATATATTTT. As protein: CASSLNQATGSTGNTIYF.

This clone was seen a handful of times. The CDR3 DNA reads as TGTGCCTGGAGAGCCCCAACAGATACGCAGTATTTT. It codes for CAWRAPTDTQYF. The rearrangement joins TRBV30 to TRBJ2-3; no definite D call. The CDR3 runs to 12 residues. The V gene's germline CDR1 is GTSNPN and CDR2 SVGIG (reference sequence). The ends were cut back, 3 bases at V and 3 bases at J, with 7 bases in the middle. The full variable domain, with the rest looked up from reference TRBV30 and TRBJ2-3, is SQTIHQWPATLVQPVGSPLSLECTVEGTSNPNLYWYRQAAGRGLQLLFYSVGIGQISSEVPQNLSASRPQDRQFILSSKKLLLSDSGFYLCAWRAPTDTQYFGPGTRLTVL.

This clone was picked up a small number of times. V and J are TRBV12-3 or TRBV12-4 and TRBJ1-5; 7 nucleotides agree with TRBD1. The V and J ends lost 6 bases and 5 bases, in that order; junction bases with no gene match: 4. There are 13 residues in the CDR3. CDR3 loop: CASSPTGDQPQHF. CDR3 nucleotides: TGTGCCAGCAGCCCTACAGGGGATCAGCCCCAGCATTTT.

This chain links TRBV5-1 with TRBJ1-6, with D possibly matching TRBD1 (5 bases). V lost 4 bases and J lost 10, with 15 bases in between. The CDR3 is 14 residues long. Germline loops: CDR1 SGHRS, CDR2 YFSETQ. The CDR3, as DNA: TGCGCCAGCAGCCCGGTGGGGGAGGGGTCACCCCTCCACTTT. This translates into CASSPVGEGSPLHF.

In its sample, this clone was seen a few times. This rearrangement joins TRBV6-5 to TRBJ1-5; 7 nucleotides agree with TRBD1. Per germline, CDR1 MNHEY and CDR2 SVGAGI. The CDR3 extends over 15 amino acids. J was trimmed by 6 bases and V by 0 bases; bases with no gene match: 5. CDR3 nucleotide sequence: TGTGCCAGCAGTTACTCAGGGGGCGCAGGTCAGCCCCAGCATTTT. The encoded protein is CASSYSGGAGQPQHF.

The CDR3 nucleotides are TGTGCCAGCAGTGAATCACAGGGCGGTGAGCAGTTCTTC. This gives the protein CASSESQGGEQFF. The V call is TRBV25-1, the J call TRBJ2-1; D perhaps matches TRBD1 (6 bases). Trimming shortened V by 1 base and J by 9 bases, and 10 bases separated the two germline ends. Germline assignment: CDR1 MGHDK and CDR2 SYGVNS. This CDR3 contains 13 residues. The complete variable domain, with remaining parts taken from reference TRBV25-1 and TRBJ2-1, reads EADIYQTPRYLVIGTGKKITLECSQTMGHDKMYWYQQDPGMELHLIHYSYGVNSTEKGDLSSESTVSRIRTEHFPLTLESARPSHTSQYLCASSESQGGEQFFGPGTRLTVL.

The rearrangement uses TRBV10-3 and TRBJ1-5, with D hard to call. Looked up from germline, CDR1 is ENHRY and CDR2 is SYGVKD. Trimming removed 0 bases at V and 8 bases at J, with 8 bases between. The CDR3 has 13 amino acids. CDR3: CAISESEREPQHF. CDR3 DNA sequence: TGTGCCATCAGTGAGTCTGAACGGGAGCCCCAGCATTTT.

There are a few counts of this clone. The J gene is TRBJ1-5, the V gene TRBV19, with 9 positions matching TRBD1. CDR1 is LNHDA, CDR2 SQIVND, per germline (reference sequence). The CDR3 is made up of 13 amino acids. J was trimmed by 7 bases and V by 8 bases; bases with no gene match: 6. The CDR3 spells CASEGTGRQPQHF. As DNA, the CDR3 is TGTGCCAGTGAGGGGACAGGGAGACAGCCCCAGCATTTT. The full variable domain, completed using reference TRBV19 and TRBJ1-5, is DGGITQSPKYLFRKEGQNVTLSCEQNLNHDAMYWYRQDPGQGLRLIYYSQIVNDFQKGDIAEGYSVSREKKESFPLTVTSAQKNPTAFYLCASEGTGRQPQHFGDGTRLSIL.